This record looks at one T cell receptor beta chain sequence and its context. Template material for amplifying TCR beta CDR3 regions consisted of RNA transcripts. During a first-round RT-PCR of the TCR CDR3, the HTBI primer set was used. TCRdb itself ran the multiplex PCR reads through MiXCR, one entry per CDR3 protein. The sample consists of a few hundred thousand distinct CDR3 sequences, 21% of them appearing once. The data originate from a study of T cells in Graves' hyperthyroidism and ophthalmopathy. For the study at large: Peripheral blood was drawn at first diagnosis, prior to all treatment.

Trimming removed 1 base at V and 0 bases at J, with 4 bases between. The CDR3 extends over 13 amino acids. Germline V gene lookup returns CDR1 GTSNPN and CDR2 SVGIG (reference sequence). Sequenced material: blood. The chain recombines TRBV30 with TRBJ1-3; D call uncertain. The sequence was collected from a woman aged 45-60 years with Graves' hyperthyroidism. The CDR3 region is CAWSDSSGNTIYF. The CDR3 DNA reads TGTGCCTGGAGTGACAGCTCTGGAAACACCATATATTTT. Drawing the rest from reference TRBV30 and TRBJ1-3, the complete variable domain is SQTIHQWPATLVQPVGSPLSLECTVEGTSNPNLYWYRQAAGRGLQLLFYSVGIGQISSEVPQNLSASRPQDRQFILSSKKLLLSDSGFYLCAWSDSSGNTIYFGEGSWLTVV.